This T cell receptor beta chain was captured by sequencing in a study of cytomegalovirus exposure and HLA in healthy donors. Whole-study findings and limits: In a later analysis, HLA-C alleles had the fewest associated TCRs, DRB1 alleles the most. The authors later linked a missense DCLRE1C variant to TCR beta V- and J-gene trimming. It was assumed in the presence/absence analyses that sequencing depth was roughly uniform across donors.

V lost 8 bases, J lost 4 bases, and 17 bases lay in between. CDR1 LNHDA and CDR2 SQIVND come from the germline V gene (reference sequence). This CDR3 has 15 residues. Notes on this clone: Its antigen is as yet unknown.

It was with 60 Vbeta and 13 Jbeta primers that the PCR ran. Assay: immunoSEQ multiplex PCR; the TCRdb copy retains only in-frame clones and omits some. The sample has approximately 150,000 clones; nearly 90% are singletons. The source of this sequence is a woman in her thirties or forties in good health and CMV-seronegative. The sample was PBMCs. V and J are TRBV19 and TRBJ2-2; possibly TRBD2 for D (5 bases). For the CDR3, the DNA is TGTGCCAGTCGTAGCGCCAACGAATTCACCGGGGAGCTGTTTTTT. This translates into CASRSANEFTGELFF.